The source of this T cell receptor beta chain is a study of blood T cell repertoires in COVID-19. Study background: Sources were T cells, B-cell-depleted T cells, or PBMCs; the material itself was cDNA or gDNA.

In the source study's methods: Scientists estimated how many nucleated cells there were by amplifying reference gene primers. Measured with immunoSEQ multiplex PCR; TCRdb has only the in-frame clones, and not every one. V and J calls and clone size are given by that table; D and trimming were obtained from the DNA. The sample has 250,000 to 350,000 clones, 85% to 90% seen once. The germline V and J ends were trimmed by 3 bases and 8 bases, with 13 bases remaining between them. The CDR3 contains 14 residues. The germline V gene has CDR1 SNHLY and CDR2 FYNNEI. The chain has TRBV2 and TRBJ1-4; possible D gene TRBD1, 5 bases. The origin of this receptor is a woman in her fifties or sixties with active or convalescent COVID-19. What was sequenced was peripheral blood. CDR3 sequence (DNA): TGTGCCAGCAGTGAGGCGGGGGATTGGGAAAAACTGTTTTTT. Its translation is CASSEAGDWEKLFF. Full variable domain (rest looked up from reference TRBV2 and TRBJ1-4): EPEVTQTPSHQVTQMGQEVILRCVPISNHLYFYWYRQILGQKVEFLVSFYNNEISEKSEIFDDQFSVERPDGSNFTLKIRSTKLEDSAMYFCASSEAGDWEKLFFGSGTQLSVL.